This TCR beta chain was recorded in a study of T cell changes during pregnancy in multiple sclerosis. Using immunoSEQ multiplex PCR, the repertoire was profiled, and TCRdb retains in-frame clones only, with some absent. The table has approximately 51,000 clones, around 93% seen once. This clone was recorded a few times. Germline V lookup: CDR1 SGHDN, CDR2 FVKESK. The CDR3 is 15 residues long. V lost 6 bases to trimming and J lost 1 base, with 13 bases between them. The sequences come from peripheral blood, collected in the second trimester of pregnancy. The receptor comes from a female donor with multiple sclerosis, enrolled in a pregnancy study. This sequence joins TRBV14 and TRBJ1-3; D gene ambiguous. The CDR3: CASSDGARSGNTIYF. The CDR3, as DNA: TGTGCCAGCAGTGACGGAGCCCGATCTGGAAACACCATATATTTT.